This record covers a single TCR beta chain. This clonotype has more than one count but fewer than ten. Its specific antigen is unknown. No base quality information exists; no much larger clone differs at one position. The sample is drawn from a study of post-analysis software for immune sequencing data (dated by TCRdb to 2014 to 2015). Looking at the study overall: The recorded disease courses included relapsing-remitting, secondary progressive and progressive-relapsing multiple sclerosis, and some patients had no subtype annotation. Patient repertoires were compared against 10 to 12 previously published healthy control repertoires from donors aged roughly 6 to 26 years. A subset of samples was prepared in parallel using single-end sample barcoding, then pooled and co-amplified after Illumina adapter ligation. On the study overall, not on this receptor specifically: Strong co-clustering of samples prepared in the same batch was shown by direct clustering with F measure, prompting a batch-effect correction. The control group was slightly older than the multiple sclerosis patient group. Compared with controls, multiple sclerosis patients had significantly lower normalized Chao1 diversity, a finding suggesting substantial peripheral T-cell clonal expansion. Significantly higher frequencies in patients than in controls were found for five or six TRBV segments, including TRBV5-6, TRBV5-1 and TRBV20-1.

Receptor libraries were prepared by PCR. The sequencer listed for this sample is Illumina HiSeq 2500. To reduce PCR and sequencing biases, unique molecular identifiers were built into the TCR beta cDNA libraries. About 500,000 cDNA molecules were obtained per 1 to 10 million input T cells, so each molecule approximated one T cell. Patient libraries were prepared and sequenced with the same protocol used for the earlier healthy control dataset. Samples belonging to the same batch were prepared together, multiplexed and sequenced on a shared HiSeq lane. Under the source paper's analysis protocol: Raw barcoded reads were processed with MIGEC, discarding single-read molecular identifier groups before consensus assembly and CDR3 extraction. Clonotype tables were post-analysed with VDJtools, and diversity was normalized by down-sampling all datasets to the smallest sample size. In repertoire overlap clustering, CDR3 amino acid sequences, but not nucleotide sequences, were matched to correct batch-related cross-sample contamination. TCRdb applied fastp at Q25 and MiXCR to the public reads, then kept only in-frame beta chains. Rows merge per CDR3 protein into single entries with the most common DNA and genes. The V and J calls were determined by TCRdb, not by the authors. The sample table contains approximately 400,000 distinct CDR3 sequences; only one count was recorded for roughly 38% of them. The ten largest account for around an eighth of the sample.

Trimming takes 11 bases off V and 4 bases off J; junction bases not matched to a gene: 9. The germline V gene supplies CDR1 SGHVS and CDR2 FQNEAQ. The CDR3 starts with the cysteine, ends with the phenylalanine, and has 13 residues. The DNA shown is the 39-base CDR3, in frame from base 1. To demonstrate the VDJtools post-analysis software, TCR beta repertoires were profiled from the peripheral blood of more than ten young patients with multiple sclerosis. The multiple sclerosis patients were children and adolescents ranging in age from roughly 6 to 15 years. The sequenced sample was blood. The sequence derives from a girl aged 5 to 17 with multiple sclerosis. The sequence joins TRBV7-8 to TRBJ2-5; TRBD2 agrees with 8 junctional bases. The CDR3 region: CAGSSGGGETQYF. The DNA is as follows: TGTGCCGGTTCAAGCGGGGGAGGAGAGACCCAGTACTTC. The full variable domain, completed from the reference TRBV7-8 and TRBJ2-5 proteins outside the CDR3, reads GAGVSQSPRYKVAKRGQDVALRCDPISGHVSLFWYQQALGQGPEFLTYFQNEAQLDKSGLPSDRFFAERPEGSVSTLKIQRTQQEDSAVYLCAGSSGGGETQYFGPGTRLLVL.